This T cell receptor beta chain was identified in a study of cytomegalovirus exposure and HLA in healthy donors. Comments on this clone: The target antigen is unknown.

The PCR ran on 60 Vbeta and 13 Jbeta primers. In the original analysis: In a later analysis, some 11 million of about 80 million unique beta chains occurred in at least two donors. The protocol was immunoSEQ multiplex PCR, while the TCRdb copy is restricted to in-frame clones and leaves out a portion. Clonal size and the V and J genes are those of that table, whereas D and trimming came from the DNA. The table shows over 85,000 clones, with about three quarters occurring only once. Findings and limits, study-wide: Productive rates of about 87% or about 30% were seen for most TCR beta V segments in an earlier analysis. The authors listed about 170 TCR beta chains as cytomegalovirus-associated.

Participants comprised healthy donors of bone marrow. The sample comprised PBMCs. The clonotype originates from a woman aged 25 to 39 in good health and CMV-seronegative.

CDR3 sequence: CASSQDPGAYEQYF. CDR3 sequence (DNA): TGCGCCAGCAGCCAAGATCCCGGGGCCTACGAGCAGTACTTC. The rearrangement uses TRBV4-3 and TRBJ2-7; a possible D gene is TRBD2 (5 bases). Germline loops: CDR1 LGHNA, CDR2 YSLEER. V was shortened by 0 bases and J by 2 bases, with 8 bases between the two germline ends. This CDR3 region has 14 residues.